This entry lists 20 T cell receptor beta chains sequenced from one sample in a study of T cells in Graves' hyperthyroidism and ophthalmopathy. TCR beta CDR3 regions were amplified from RNA transcripts. With the HTBI primer set, the TCR CDR3 went through a first round of RT-PCR. TCRdb fed the multiplex PCR reads into MiXCR, producing one record per CDR3 protein. Among roughly 500,000 distinct CDR3 sequences listed, 46% were seen once. The sequenced sample was peripheral blood or thyroid tissue (not recorded which). These TCRs come from an adult woman with Graves' disease, either hyperthyroidism or ophthalmopathy (not recorded which).

V is TRBV5-1 and J is TRBJ2-5, with 9 positions matching TRBD1. The germline CDR1 and CDR2 sequences are SGHRS and YFSETQ. With V trimmed by 4 bases and J by 5 bases, 6 bases remained unmatched. The CDR3 has 14 amino acids. CDR3 sequence (DNA): TGCGCCAGCAGCGGGACAGGGACTTTTGAGACCCAGTACTTC. This gives the protein CASSGTGTFETQYF. Using reference TRBV5-1 and TRBJ2-5 for the parts outside the CDR3, the full variable domain is KAGVTQTPRYLIKTRGQQVTLSCSPISGHRSVSWYQQTPGQGLQFLFEYFSETQRNKGNFPGRFSGRQFSNSRSEMNVSTLELGDSALYLCASSGTGTFETQYFGPGTRLLVL.

This clonotype was seen a few times. The V gene is TRBV6-5, the J gene TRBJ1-4; no clear D gene. The CDR3 length is 15 residues. Germline values: CDR1 MNHEY, CDR2 SVGAGI. V was cut by 4 bases and J by 5 bases, with 14 bases left in between. CDR3 in amino acids: CASSSHTGGNEKLFF. CDR3 DNA: TGTGCCAGCAGTTCCCATACTGGAGGAAATGAAAAACTGTTTTTT.

V is TRBV29-1 and J is TRBJ1-2; D possibly corresponds to TRBD1 (6 bases). CDR3 length equals 12 residues. V was trimmed by 7 bases and J by 11 bases, leaving 20 bases between them. CDR1 is SQVTM, CDR2 ANQGSEA, per germline. CDR3 residues: CSAKDRDKKYTF. CDR3 nucleotides: TGCAGCGCAAAAGACCGGGACAAGAAATACACCTTC.

This clonotype was seen repeatedly, ten times or more. This rearrangement joins TRBV12-3 or TRBV12-4 to TRBJ2-2, with TRBD1 identical over 7 bases. This CDR3 is built from 15 residues. The trim removed 7 bases at V and 7 bases at J, leaving 12 bases unmatched. The CDR3 sequence: CASTISRGPGGELFF. The CDR3 DNA reads as TGTGCCAGCACCATTTCGAGGGGGCCGGGCGGGGAGCTGTTTTTT.

The chain links TRBV9 to TRBJ1-1, with no clear D. The CDR3 runs 13 residues. V was shortened by 5 bases and J by 3 bases, with 11 bases between the two germline ends. Germline values: CDR1 SGDLS, CDR2 YYNGEE. The CDR3 DNA follows: TGTGCCAGCAGTTTTGGCGTCCACACTGAAGCTTTCTTT. Encoded protein: CASSFGVHTEAFF. Looking up the rest from reference TRBV9 and TRBJ1-1 gives the full variable domain: DSGVTQTPKHLITATGQRVTLRCSPRSGDLSVYWYQQSLDQGLQFLIQYYNGEERAKGNILERFSAQQFPDLHSELNLSSLELGDSALYFCASSFGVHTEAFFGQGTRLTVV.

This clonotype was recorded a few times. The genes are TRBV14 and TRBJ1-2; no clear D. This CDR3 region has 13 residues. V was clipped by 4 bases and J by 4 bases, with 10 bases between them. From germline, CDR1 is SGHDN and CDR2 FVKESK. CDR3 nucleotides: TGTGCCAGCAGCCCCCCGGGAAGCTATGGCTACACCTTC. Protein product: CASSPPGSYGYTF.

This clonotype was seen ten or more times. The chain combines TRBV20-1 with TRBJ1-2; no clear D. The germline V gene encodes CDR1 DFQATT and CDR2 SNEGSKA (reference sequence). V gave up 5 bases and J gave up 4 bases, with 14 bases separating them. There are 13 residues in the CDR3. The chain's CDR3 is CSASEIPGYGYTF. Written as DNA, the CDR3 is TGCAGTGCTTCCGAAATTCCGGGCTATGGCTACACCTTC.

This clonotype showed up just a few times. CDR3 sequence: CSARVGGNQPQHF. The DNA for the CDR3 is TGCAGTGCTAGAGTCGGGGGGAATCAGCCCCAGCATTTT. V usage is TRBV20-1 and J usage is TRBJ1-5; D might be TRBD1 (5 bases). V was trimmed by 1 base and J by 4 bases, leaving 8 bases between them. The CDR3 length is 13 residues. The germline V gene encodes CDR1 DFQATT and CDR2 SNEGSKA (reference sequence).

On this clonotype itself: A read error may produce the germline difference seen at one junction end. This CDR3 reads CSAAKPRDTPETQYF. DNA for the CDR3: TGTAGTGCCGCCAAACCGAGGGACACCCCGGAGACCCAGTACTTC. This chain connects TRBV20-1 to TRBJ2-5; D might be TRBD1 (6 bases). The CDR3 contains 15 residues. Germline CDR1 reads DFQATT; CDR2 reads SNEGSKA (reference sequence).

This clonotype has only a few counts. The chain has TRBV24-1 and TRBJ2-1, with 8 bases lining up with TRBD2. The CDR3 is 12 amino acids. Per the germline V gene, CDR1 is KGHDR and CDR2 is SFDVKD. J lost 9 bases, V lost 9 bases, and 6 bases had no gene match. The CDR3 nucleotides are TGTGCCACCTCCCCAACTAGCGGTGAGCAGTTCTTC. Protein: CATSPTSGEQFF.

CDR3 protein: CACAAFYGYTF. Here the CDR3 DNA reads TGTGCCTGCGCGGCATTCTATGGCTACACCTTC. The chain carries TRBV7-2 and TRBJ1-2; no firm D call. The CDR3 runs 11 residues. Trimming cost V 11 bases and J 4 bases, with 11 bases left between them. The V gene's germline CDR1 is SGHTA and CDR2 FQGNSA.

This chain links TRBV11-2 with TRBJ1-1; 7 bases map to TRBD1. V was clipped by 1 base and J by 4 bases; unmatched bases: 3. Germline V gene lookup returns CDR1 SGHAT and CDR2 FQNNGV. The length of the CDR3 is 14 residues. CDR3 protein: CASSLGYRGTEAFF. CDR3 nucleotides: TGTGCCAGCAGCTTAGGATACAGGGGCACTGAAGCTTTCTTT.

This clonotype was seen many times. The gene calls are TRBV25-1 and TRBJ1-2; D is perhaps TRBD1 (6 bases). The CDR3 is 16 residues long. Germline V gene sequence: CDR1 MGHDK, CDR2 SYGVNS. Trimming shortened V by 0 bases and J by 4 bases, and 15 bases separated the two germline ends. The CDR3 bases are TGTGCCAGCAGTGAATACGTTTCAGGGGCCCTCTATGGCTACACCTTC. Translation: CASSEYVSGALYGYTF.

This clonotype was picked up a small number of times. The rearrangement uses TRBV20-1 and TRBJ1-1; D remains unclear. The CDR3 length is 13 residues. V shed 1 base and J shed 2 bases, with 8 bases lying between them. Per germline, CDR1 DFQATT and CDR2 SNEGSKA (reference sequence). The DNA for the CDR3 is TGCAGTGCTAGAGGAGGAATCAACACTGAAGCTTTCTTT. Its protein is CSARGGINTEAFF.

This chain uses TRBV3-1 with TRBJ1-4, with D hard to call. In germline, CDR1 is LGHDT, CDR2 YNNKEL (reference sequence). V lost 0 bases, J lost 8 bases, and 16 bases lay in between. CDR3 length: 16 amino acids. CDR3 DNA sequence: TGTGCCAGCAGCCAAGATTGGGAGGCGCTGAGAGAAAAACTGTTTTTT. It specifies CASSQDWEALREKLFF.

The genes are TRBV7-2 and TRBJ1-1; D might be TRBD1 (6 bases). CDR3 length: 15 amino acids. Trimming took off 6 bases at V and 4 bases at J, with 18 bases between the two ends. Looked up from germline, CDR1 is SGHTA and CDR2 is FQGNSA. CDR3 loop: CASSFRGRGGTEAFF. The CDR3 DNA follows: TGTGCCAGCAGTTTTCGGGGGCGAGGGGGCACTGAAGCTTTCTTT.

Comment on this clonotype: Compared with germline, one end of the junction differs, possibly owing to a read error. The rearrangement links TRBV20-1 to TRBJ2-7, with 7 bases aligning to TRBD1. The length of the CDR3 is 13 residues. CDR1 and CDR2 from the germline V gene are DFQATT and SNEGSKA (reference sequence). The CDR3 DNA sequence: TGCAGTGCTAGAGAAAAGGGGCAGGGGGAGCTGTACTTC. Its protein is CSAREKGQGELYF.

This chain links TRBV7-2 with TRBJ1-5, with 8 bases that match TRBD1. The CDR3 is 15 residues long. Germline lookup yields CDR1 SGHTA and CDR2 FQGNSA. J was trimmed by 7 bases and V by 5 bases; bases with no gene match: 10. The CDR3 DNA follows: TGTGCCAGCAGCGAAAGGGACAGGAGGTCCCAGCCCCAGCATTTT. Its translation is CASSERDRRSQPQHF.

Points on this clonotype: The CDR3 ends on some other residue instead of the conserved phenylalanine or tryptophan, so this is likely a read error. The chain joins TRBV20-1 to TRBJ2-5; 8 positions match TRBD2. The CDR3 is 13 residues long. The V gene's germline CDR1 is DFQATT and CDR2 SNEGSKA (reference sequence). V dropped 8 bases and J dropped 5; count of bases not matched to a gene: 10. Here the CDR3 DNA reads TGCAGTCGGGGGGGACTCCGAGGGGAGACCCAGTACGTC. Its protein is CSRGGLRGETQYV.

This sequence joins TRBV10-3 and TRBJ2-6; D gene uncertain. CDR3 length: 14 residues. From germline, CDR1 is ENHRY and CDR2 SYGVKD. V dropped 0 bases and J dropped 4 bases, with 4 bases sitting between them. CDR3 sequence reads: CAISESLGANVLTF. CDR3 coding DNA: TGTGCCATCAGTGAGTCCTTGGGGGCCAACGTCCTGACTTTC.